This T cell receptor (beta chain) was sequenced for a study of CD8 T cells in ankylosing spondylitis. This clonotype was found many times. Its antigen remains unidentified. MiXCR was run by TCRdb on the 5' RACE reads, yielding one entry per CDR3 protein. Of 300,000 to 400,000 distinct CDR3 sequences in the sample, around 10% are singletons; the top ten hold 9.1%. This CDR3 spans 15 amino acids. Per the germline V gene, CDR1 is SGHRS and CDR2 is YFSETQ. Trimming stripped 1 base from V and 4 bases from J, with 14 bases between. Notes on the study in general: In ankylosing spondylitis blood, a motif of roughly eight highly homologous TCR beta variants appeared characteristic. Previously reported in reactive arthritis synovial fluid and blood were some of the motif variants.

The chain is built from TRBV5-1 and TRBJ1-2; tentatively, D is TRBD1 (6 bases). This TCR came from a female donor with ankylosing spondylitis or in good health (not recorded which). Source material: blood, either unsorted or a sorted T cell fraction (not recorded which). CDR3 nucleotide sequence: TGCGCCAGCAGCTTGTCCCAGGGGATCGGCTATGGCTACACCTTC. Protein product: CASSLSQGIGYGYTF.